This is a list of T cell receptor beta chains from one sample in a study of OX40 agonist ivuxolimab in advanced cancers. Profiled with immunoSEQ multiplex PCR; TCRdb holds only in-frame clones, not every one. The table shows about 88,000 clones, with 75% to 90% occurring only once. Source: CD4+ or CD8+ T cells sorted from blood, taken in a trial of the OX40 agonist ivuxolimab. The receptors originated from an adult with an advanced solid tumor such as melanoma, head and neck, liver or kidney cancer. CDR3s include the opening cysteine and the closing phenylalanine or tryptophan. A D gene is named only where the DNA matches it firmly. Only some rows state a clone size, as once, few, many or a class for expanded clones.

J	V	size	D	DNA	CDR3
TRBJ2-7	TRBV4-1	-	TRBD1	TGCGCCAGCAGCCAGAACCAGGGGGCCTTCTCCTACGAGCAGTACTTC	CASSQNQGAFSYEQYF
TRBJ1-2	TRBV5-1	-	-	TGCGCCAGCAGCCCGATGGGTTCCTATGGCTACACCTTC	CASSPMGSYGYTF
TRBJ2-3	TRBV10-1	-	TRBD2	TGCGCCAGCAGGAGCGGGGAGGGGAGCACAGATACGCAGTATTTT	CASRSGEGSTDTQYF
TRBJ2-6	TRBV7-8	-	TRBD2	TGTGCCAGCAGCCCTTTGGGACTAGCGGGGGTGAGCTCTGGGGCCAACGTCCTGACTTTC	CASSPLGLAGVSSGANVLTF
TRBJ1-2	TRBV28	-	-	TGTGCCAGCAGTGTGCAACGGGTCGGAGGATATGGCTACACCTTC	CASSVQRVGGYGYTF
TRBJ2-6	TRBV7-8	-	-	TGTGCCAGCAGCTTAGTTCGCTCTGGGGCCAACGTCCTGACTTTC	CASSLVRSGANVLTF
TRBJ1-2	TRBV28	few	TRBD1	TGTGCCAGCAGAGACAGGGGCCGGGAAGGCTACACCTTC	CASRDRGREGYTF
TRBJ1-1	TRBV12-5	-	-	TGTGCTAGTGGTTTGTTTGTGGTTATAAACACTGAAGCTTTCTTT	CASGLFVVINTEAFF
TRBJ2-3	TRBV5-1	-	TRBD2	TGCGCCAGCAGCCCCTCAGGACTAGCCTCTAGCACAGATACGCAGTATTTT	CASSPSGLASSTDTQYF
TRBJ1-2	TRBV10-3	few	-	TGTGCCATCAGACAGGGCTTCTCTAACTATGGCTACACCTTC	CAIRQGFSNYGYTF
TRBJ2-3	TRBV6-5	-	TRBD2	TGTGCCAGCAGTTACCTGGGACTAGCGGCAGATACGCAGTATTTT	CASSYLGLAADTQYF
TRBJ1-4	TRBV7-8	few	-	TGTGCCAGCAGCTTCCAGGGAGGGGAAAAACTGTTTTTT	CASSFQGGEKLFF
TRBJ2-3	TRBV11-2	-	-	TGTGCCAGCAGCCCAACTTCGGCCCTTGATACGCAGTATTTT	CASSPTSALDTQYF
TRBJ1-1	TRBV7-9	-	-	TGTGCCAGCAGCTTAGCGGAGGTTTCGTACACTGAAGCTTTCTTT	CASSLAEVSYTEAFF
TRBJ1-3	TRBV2	-	-	TGTGCCAGCAGTACCCGGGACACAGACACCATATATTTT	CASSTRDTDTIYF
TRBJ1-2	TRBV7-2	-	TRBD1	TGTGCCAGCAGCTTAGATACAGGGGATCATGGCTACACCTTC	CASSLDTGDHGYTF
TRBJ1-4	TRBV7-2	-	-	TGTGCCAGCAGCTCCCTACCGCGCTCGGGTGAAAAACTGTTTTTT	CASSSLPRSGEKLFF
TRBJ2-5	TRBV11-3	-	TRBD2	TGTGCCAGCAGCTACGGAGGGAGGGCCTCCCCAAGGAGAGAGACCCAGTACTTC	CASSYGGRASPRRETQYF